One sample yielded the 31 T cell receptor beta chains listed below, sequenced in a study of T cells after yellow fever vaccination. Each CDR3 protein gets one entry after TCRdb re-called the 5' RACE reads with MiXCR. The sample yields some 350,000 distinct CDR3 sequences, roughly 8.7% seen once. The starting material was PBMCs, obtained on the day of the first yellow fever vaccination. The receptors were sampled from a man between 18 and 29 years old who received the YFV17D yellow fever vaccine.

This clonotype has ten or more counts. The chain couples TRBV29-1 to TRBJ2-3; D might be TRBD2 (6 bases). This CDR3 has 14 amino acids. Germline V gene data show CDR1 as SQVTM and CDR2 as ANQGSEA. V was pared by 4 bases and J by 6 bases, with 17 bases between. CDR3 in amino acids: CSVAGGDFADTQYF. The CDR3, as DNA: TGCAGCGTTGCGGGCGGGGATTTCGCGGATACGCAGTATTTT.

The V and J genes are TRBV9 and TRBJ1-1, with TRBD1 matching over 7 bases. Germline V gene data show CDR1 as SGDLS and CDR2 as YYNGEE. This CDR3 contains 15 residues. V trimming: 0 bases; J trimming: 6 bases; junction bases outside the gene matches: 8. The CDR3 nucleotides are TGTGCCAGCAGCGTAGCCGAGACAGGGTACGCTGAAGCTTTCTTT. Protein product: CASSVAETGYAEAFF.

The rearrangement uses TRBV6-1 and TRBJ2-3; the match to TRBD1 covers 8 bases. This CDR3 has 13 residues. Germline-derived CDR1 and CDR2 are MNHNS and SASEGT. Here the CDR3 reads CASGQGAADTQYF. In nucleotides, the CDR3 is TGTGCGAGCGGGCAGGGGGCGGCGGATACGCAGTATTTT.

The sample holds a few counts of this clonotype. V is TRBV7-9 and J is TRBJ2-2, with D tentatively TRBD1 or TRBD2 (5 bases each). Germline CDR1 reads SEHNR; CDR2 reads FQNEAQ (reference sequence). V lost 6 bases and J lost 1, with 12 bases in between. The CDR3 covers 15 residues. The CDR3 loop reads CASRLRGLNTGELFF. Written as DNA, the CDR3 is TGTGCCAGCAGACTCCGGGGCTTGAACACCGGGGAGCTGTTTTTT.

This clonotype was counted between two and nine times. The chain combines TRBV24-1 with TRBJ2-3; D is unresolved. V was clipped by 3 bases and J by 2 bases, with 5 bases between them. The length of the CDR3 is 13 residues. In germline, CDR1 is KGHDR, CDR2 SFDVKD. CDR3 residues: CATSDADTDTQYF. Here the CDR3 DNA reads TGTGCCACCAGTGATGCGGACACAGATACGCAGTATTTT.

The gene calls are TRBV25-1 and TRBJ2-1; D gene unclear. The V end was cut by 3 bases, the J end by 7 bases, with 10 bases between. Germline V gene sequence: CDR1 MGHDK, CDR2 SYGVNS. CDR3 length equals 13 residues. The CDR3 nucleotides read TGTGCCAGCAGTGAGAGATCCGGGAATGAGCAGTTCTTC. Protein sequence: CASSERSGNEQFF. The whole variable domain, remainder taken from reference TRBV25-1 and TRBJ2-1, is EADIYQTPRYLVIGTGKKITLECSQTMGHDKMYWYQQDPGMELHLIHYSYGVNSTEKGDLSSESTVSRIRTEHFPLTLESARPSHTSQYLCASSERSGNEQFFGPGTRLTVL.

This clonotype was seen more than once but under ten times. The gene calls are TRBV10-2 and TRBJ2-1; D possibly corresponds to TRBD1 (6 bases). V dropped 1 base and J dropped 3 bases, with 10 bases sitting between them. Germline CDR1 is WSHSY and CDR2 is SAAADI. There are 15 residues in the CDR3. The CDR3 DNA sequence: TGCGCCAGCAGTGAGTTTAGGGGGAGCTACAATGAGCAGTTCTTC. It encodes CASSEFRGSYNEQFF.

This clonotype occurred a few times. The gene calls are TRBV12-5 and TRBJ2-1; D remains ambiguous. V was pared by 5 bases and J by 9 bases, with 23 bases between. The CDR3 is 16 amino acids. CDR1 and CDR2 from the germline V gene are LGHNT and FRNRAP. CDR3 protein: CASGAEKLPGRSEQFF. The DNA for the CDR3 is TGTGCTAGTGGTGCCGAGAAGCTCCCCGGCAGAAGTGAGCAGTTCTTC.

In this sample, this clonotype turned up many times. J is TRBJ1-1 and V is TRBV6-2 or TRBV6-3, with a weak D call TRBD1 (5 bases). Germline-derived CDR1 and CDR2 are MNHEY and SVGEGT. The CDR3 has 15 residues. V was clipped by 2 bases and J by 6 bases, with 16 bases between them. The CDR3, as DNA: TGTGCCAGCAGTTACCCCCGGGTAGGACACCCTGAAGCTTTCTTT. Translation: CASSYPRVGHPEAFF.

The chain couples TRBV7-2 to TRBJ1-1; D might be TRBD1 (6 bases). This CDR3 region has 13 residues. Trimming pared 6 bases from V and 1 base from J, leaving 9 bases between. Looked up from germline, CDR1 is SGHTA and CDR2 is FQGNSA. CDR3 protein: CASRVQGNTEAFF. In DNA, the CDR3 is TGTGCCAGCAGGGTACAGGGGAACACTGAAGCTTTCTTT.

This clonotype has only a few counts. The CDR3 sequence is CASSLFQYEQYF. In DNA, the CDR3 is TGTGCCAGCAGCTTATTCCAGTACGAGCAGTACTTC. The chain uses TRBV7-9 and TRBJ2-7; D is unclear. The CDR3 has 12 amino acids. Trimming pared 2 bases from V and 4 bases from J, leaving 6 bases between. CDR1 SEHNR and CDR2 FQNEAQ come from the germline V gene (reference sequence).

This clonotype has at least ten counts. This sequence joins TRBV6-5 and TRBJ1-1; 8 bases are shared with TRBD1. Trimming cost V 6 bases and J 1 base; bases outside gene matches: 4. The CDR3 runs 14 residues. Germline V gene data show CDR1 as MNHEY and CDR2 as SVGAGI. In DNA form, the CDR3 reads TGTGCCAGCAGACTCGGACAGGGGAACACTGAAGCTTTCTTT. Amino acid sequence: CASRLGQGNTEAFF.

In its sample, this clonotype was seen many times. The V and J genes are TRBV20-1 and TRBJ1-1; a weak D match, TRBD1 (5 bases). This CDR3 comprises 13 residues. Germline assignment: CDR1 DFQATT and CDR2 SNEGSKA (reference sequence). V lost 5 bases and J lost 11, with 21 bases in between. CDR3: CSAGTGLALRAFF. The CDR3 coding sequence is TGCAGTGCTGGAACAGGTTTAGCACTGAGGGCTTTCTTT.

The DNA for the CDR3 is TGTGCCAGCTCACAGGGGGAAAGCAATCAGCCCCAGCATTTT. It specifies CASSQGESNQPQHF. This chain connects TRBV18 to TRBJ1-5; perhaps TRBD1 as D (6 bases). The CDR3 runs 14 residues. From germline, CDR1 is KGHSH and CDR2 LQKENI. V lost 4 bases and J lost 1, with 8 bases in between.

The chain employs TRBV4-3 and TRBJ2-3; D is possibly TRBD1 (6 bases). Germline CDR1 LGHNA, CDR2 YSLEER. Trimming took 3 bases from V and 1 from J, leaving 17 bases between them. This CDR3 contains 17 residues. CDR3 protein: CASSQATGSFRTDTQYF. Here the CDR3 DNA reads TGCGCCAGCAGCCAGGCCACAGGGAGCTTCCGCACAGATACGCAGTATTTT.

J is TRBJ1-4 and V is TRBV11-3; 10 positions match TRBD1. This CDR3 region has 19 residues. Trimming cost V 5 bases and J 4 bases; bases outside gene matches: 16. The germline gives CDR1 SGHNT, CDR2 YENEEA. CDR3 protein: CASSTLTGGAHLINEKLFF. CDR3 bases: TGTGCCAGCAGCACCCTGACAGGGGGCGCGCACCTAATTAATGAAAAACTGTTTTTT.

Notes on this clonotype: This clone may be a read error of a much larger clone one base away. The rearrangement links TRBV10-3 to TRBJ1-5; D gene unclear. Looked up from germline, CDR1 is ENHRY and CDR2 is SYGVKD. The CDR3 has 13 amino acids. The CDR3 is CTISGSQDQPQHF. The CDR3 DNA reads TGTACCATCAGTGGGTCACAAGATCAGCCCCAGCATTTT.

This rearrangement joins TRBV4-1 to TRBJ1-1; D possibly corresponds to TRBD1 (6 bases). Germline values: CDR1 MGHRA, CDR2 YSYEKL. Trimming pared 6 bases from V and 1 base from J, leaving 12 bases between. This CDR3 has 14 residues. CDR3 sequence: CASRRTAANTEAFF. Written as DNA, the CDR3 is TGCGCCAGCAGACGGACAGCCGCGAACACTGAAGCTTTCTTT.

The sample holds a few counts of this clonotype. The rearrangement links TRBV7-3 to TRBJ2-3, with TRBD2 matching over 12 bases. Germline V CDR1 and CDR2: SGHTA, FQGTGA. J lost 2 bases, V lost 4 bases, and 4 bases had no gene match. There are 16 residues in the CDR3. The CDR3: CASSSRLAGDTDTQYF. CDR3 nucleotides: TGTGCCAGCAGCTCCCGACTAGCGGGGGACACAGATACGCAGTATTTT.

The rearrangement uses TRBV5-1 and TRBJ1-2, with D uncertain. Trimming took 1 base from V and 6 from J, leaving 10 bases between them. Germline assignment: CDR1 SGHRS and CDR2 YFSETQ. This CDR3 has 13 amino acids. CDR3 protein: CASSLRQDNGYTF. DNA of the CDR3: TGCGCCAGCAGCTTGCGGCAGGATAATGGCTACACCTTC.

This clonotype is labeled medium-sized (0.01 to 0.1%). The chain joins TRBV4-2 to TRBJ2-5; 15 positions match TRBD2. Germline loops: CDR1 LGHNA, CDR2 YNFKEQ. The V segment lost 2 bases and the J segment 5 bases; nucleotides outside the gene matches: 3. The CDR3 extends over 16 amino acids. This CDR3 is CASSQTGTSGGETQYF. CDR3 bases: TGTGCCAGCAGCCAAACCGGGACTAGCGGGGGGGAGACCCAGTACTTC.

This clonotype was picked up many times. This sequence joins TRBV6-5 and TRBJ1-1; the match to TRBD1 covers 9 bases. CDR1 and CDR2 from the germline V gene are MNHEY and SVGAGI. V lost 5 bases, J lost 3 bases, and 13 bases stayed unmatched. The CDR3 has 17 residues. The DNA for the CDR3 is TGTGCCAGCAGTCACAGGGGGCGGTGGCAACCTCACACTGAAGCTTTCTTT. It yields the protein CASSHRGRWQPHTEAFF.

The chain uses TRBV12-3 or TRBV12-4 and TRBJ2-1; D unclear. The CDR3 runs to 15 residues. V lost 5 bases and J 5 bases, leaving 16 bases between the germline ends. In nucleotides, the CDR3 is TGTGCCAGCAGTCCGGGCCCAAGGGCCAACAATGAGCAGTTCTTC. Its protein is CASSPGPRANNEQFF.

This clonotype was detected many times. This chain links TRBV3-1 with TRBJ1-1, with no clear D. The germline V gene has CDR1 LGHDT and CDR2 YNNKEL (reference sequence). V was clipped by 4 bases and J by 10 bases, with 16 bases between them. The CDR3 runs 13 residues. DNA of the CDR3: TGTGCCAGCAGCCCTCACCTCCTCGGAGGAGCTTTCTTT. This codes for CASSPHLLGGAFF.

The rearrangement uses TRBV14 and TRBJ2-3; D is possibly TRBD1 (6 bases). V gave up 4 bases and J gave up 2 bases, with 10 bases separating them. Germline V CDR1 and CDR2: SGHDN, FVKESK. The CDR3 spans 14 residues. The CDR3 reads CASSPGQITDTQYF. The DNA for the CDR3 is TGTGCCAGCAGCCCAGGACAGATCACAGATACGCAGTATTTT.

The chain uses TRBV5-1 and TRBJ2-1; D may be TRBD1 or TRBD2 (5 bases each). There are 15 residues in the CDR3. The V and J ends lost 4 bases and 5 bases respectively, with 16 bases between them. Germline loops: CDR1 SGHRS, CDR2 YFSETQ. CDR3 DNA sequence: TGCGCCAGCAGCCCGGGACCGTTTATGAACAATGAGCAGTTCTTC. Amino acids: CASSPGPFMNNEQFF.

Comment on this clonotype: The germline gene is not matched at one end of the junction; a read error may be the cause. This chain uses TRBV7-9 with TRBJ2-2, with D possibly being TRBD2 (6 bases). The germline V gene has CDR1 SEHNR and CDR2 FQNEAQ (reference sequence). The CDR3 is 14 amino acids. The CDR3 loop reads CASSSGVTTGELYF. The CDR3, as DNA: TGTGCCAGCAGTTCGGGGGTGACCACCGGGGAGCTGTATTTT. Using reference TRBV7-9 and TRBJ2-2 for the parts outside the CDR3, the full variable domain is DTGVSQNPRHKITKRGQNVTFRCDPISEHNRLYWYRQTLGQGPEFLTYFQNEAQLEKSRLLSDRFSAERPKGSFSTLEIQRTEQGDSAMYLCASSSGVTTGELYFGEGSRLTVL.

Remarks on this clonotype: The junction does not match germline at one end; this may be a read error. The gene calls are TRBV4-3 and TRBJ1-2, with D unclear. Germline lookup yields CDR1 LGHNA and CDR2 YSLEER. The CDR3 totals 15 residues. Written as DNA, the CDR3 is TGCGCCAGCAGCCAAGATAAGACTCCTAAGTATGGCTACACCTTC. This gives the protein CASSQDKTPKYGYTF.

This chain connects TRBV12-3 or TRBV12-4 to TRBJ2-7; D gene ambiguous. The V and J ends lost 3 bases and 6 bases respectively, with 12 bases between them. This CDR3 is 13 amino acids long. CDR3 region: CASSFGVSGEQYV. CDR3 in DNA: TGTGCCAGCAGTTTTGGGGTTTCCGGCGAGCAGTACGTC.

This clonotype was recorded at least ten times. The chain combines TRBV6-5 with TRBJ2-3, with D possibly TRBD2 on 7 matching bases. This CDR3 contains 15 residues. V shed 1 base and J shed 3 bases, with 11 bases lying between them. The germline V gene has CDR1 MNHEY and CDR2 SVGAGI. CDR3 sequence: CASSYWGGRTDTQYF. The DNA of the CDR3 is TGTGCCAGCAGTTACTGGGGGGGGCGGACAGATACGCAGTATTTT.

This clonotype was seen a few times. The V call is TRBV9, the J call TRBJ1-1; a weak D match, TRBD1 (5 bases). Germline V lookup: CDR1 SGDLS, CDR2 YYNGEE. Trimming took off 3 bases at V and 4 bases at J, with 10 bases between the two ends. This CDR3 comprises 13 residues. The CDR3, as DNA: TGTGCCAGCAGCGCGGCAGGGTTCACTGAAGCTTTCTTT. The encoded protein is CASSAAGFTEAFF.